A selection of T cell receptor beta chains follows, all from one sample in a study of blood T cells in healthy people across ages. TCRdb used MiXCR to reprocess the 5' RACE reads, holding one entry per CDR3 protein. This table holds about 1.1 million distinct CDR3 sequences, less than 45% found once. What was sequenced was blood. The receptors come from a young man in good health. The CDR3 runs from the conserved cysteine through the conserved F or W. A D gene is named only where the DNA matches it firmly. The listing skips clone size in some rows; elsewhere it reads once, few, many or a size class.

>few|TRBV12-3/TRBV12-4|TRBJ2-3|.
CASSLSVRADTQYF
TGTGCCAGCAGTCTCTCCGTGAGGGCAGATACGCAGTATTTT
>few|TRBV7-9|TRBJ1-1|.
CASSSLGLLNTEAFF
TGTGCCAGCAGCTCCCTGGGACTTTTGAACACTGAAGCTTTCTTT
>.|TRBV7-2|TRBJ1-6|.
CASSPGSFNSPLHF
TGTGCCAGCAGTCCCGGGTCCTTCAATTCACCCCTCCACTTT
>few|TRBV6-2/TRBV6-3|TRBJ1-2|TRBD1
CASSYSSGGRYGYTF
TGTGCCAGCAGTTACTCATCAGGGGGTCGCTATGGCTACACCTTC
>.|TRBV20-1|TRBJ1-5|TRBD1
CSASDRAYSNQPQHF
TGCAGTGCTAGTGACAGGGCCTATAGCAATCAGCCCCAGCATTTT
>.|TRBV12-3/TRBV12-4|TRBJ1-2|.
CASSFPGGIDGHTF
TGTGCCAGCAGTTTCCCGGGGGGCATTGATGGCCACACCTTC
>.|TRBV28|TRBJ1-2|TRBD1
CASSFATGTVLGYTF
TGTGCCAGCAGTTTCGCGACAGGGACGGTACTCGGCTACACCTTC
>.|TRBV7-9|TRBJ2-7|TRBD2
CASSLAGTSGYEQYF
TGTGCCAGCAGCTTAGCCGGGACTAGCGGCTACGAGCAGTACTTC
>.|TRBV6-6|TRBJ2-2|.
CASSYDRVSAGELFF
TGTGCCAGCAGTTACGATAGGGTTAGCGCCGGGGAGCTGTTTTTT
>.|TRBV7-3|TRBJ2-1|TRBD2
CASSPKGAGGTEQFF
TGTGCCAGCAGCCCTAAAGGAGCGGGGGGTACTGAGCAGTTCTTC
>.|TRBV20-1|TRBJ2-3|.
CSAPDYRTDTQYF
TGCAGTGCCCCCGACTACCGCACAGATACGCAGTATTTT
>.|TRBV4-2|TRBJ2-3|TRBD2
CASSQEGGRAYF
TGTGCCAGCAGCCAAGAAGGCGGGAGAGCGTATTTT
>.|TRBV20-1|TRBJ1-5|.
CSARGEMGQPQHF
TGCAGTGCTAGGGGGGAAATGGGTCAGCCCCAGCATTTT